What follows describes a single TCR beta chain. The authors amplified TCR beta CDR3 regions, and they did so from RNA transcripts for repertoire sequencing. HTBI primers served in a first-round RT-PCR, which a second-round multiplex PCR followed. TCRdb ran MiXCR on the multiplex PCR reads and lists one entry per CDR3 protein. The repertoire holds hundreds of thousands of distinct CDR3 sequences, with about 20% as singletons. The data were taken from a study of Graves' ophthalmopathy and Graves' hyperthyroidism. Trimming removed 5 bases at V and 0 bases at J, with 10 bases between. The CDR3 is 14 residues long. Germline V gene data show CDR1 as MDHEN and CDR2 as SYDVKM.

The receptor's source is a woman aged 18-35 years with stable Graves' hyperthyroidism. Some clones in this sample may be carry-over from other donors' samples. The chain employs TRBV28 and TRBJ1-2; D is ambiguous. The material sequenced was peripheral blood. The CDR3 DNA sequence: TGTGCCAGCAGTGGGGATGGGACTAACTATGGCTACACCTTC. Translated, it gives CASSGDGTNYGYTF.